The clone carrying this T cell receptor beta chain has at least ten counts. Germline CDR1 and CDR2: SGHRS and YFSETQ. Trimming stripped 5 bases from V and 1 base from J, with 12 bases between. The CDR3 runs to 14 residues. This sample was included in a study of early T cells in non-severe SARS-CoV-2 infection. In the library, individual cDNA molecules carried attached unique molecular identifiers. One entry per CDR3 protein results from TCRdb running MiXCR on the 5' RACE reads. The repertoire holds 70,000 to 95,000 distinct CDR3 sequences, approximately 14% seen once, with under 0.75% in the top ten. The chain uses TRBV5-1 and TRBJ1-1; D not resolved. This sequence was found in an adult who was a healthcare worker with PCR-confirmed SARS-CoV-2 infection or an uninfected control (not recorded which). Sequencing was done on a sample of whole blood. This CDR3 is CASSLDNPNTEAFF. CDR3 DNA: TGCGCCAGCAGTTTAGACAATCCGAACACTGAAGCTTTCTTT.